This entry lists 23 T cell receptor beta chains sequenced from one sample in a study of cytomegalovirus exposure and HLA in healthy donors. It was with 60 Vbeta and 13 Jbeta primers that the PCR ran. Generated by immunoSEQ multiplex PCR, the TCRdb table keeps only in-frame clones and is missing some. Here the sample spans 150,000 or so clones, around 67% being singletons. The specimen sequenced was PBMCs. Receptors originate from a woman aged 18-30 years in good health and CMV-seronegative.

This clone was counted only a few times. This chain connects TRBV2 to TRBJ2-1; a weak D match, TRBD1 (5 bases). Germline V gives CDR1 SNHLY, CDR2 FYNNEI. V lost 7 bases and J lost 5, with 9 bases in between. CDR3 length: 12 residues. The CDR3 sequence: CASKDRNNEQFF. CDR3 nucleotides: TGTGCCAGCAAAGACAGAAACAATGAGCAGTTCTTC. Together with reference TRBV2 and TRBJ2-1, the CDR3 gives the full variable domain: EPEVTQTPSHQVTQMGQEVILRCVPISNHLYFYWYRQILGQKVEFLVSFYNNEISEKSEIFDDQFSVERPDGSNFTLKIRSTKLEDSAMYFCASKDRNNEQFFGPGTRLTVL.

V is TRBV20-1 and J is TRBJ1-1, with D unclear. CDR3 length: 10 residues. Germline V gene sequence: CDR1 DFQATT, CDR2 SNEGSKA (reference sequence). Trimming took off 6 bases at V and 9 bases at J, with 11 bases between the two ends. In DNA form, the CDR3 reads TGCAGTGCCTTCCGGTCTCAAGCTTTCTTT. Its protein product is CSAFRSQAFF.

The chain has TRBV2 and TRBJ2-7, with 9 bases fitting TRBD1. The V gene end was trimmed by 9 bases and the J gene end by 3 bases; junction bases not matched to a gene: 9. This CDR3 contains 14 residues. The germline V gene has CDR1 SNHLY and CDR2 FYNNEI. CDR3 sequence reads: CASNNDRGNYEQYF. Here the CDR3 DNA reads TGTGCCAGTAATAATGACAGGGGGAACTACGAGCAGTACTTC. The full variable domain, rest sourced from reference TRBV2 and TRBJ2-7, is EPEVTQTPSHQVTQMGQEVILRCVPISNHLYFYWYRQILGQKVEFLVSFYNNEISEKSEIFDDQFSVERPDGSNFTLKIRSTKLEDSAMYFCASNNDRGNYEQYFGPGTRLTVT.

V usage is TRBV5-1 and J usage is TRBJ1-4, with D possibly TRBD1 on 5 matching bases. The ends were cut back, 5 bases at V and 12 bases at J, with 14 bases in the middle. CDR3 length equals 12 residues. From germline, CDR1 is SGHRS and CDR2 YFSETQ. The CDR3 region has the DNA TGCGCCAGCAGTCCGGGCAGGGAAGAACTGTTTTTT. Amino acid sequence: CASSPGREELFF.

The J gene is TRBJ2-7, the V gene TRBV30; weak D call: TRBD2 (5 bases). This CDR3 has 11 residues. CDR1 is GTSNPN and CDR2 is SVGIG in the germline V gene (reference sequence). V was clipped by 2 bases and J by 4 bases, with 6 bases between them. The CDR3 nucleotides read TGTGCCTGGAGTACGGGGTACGAGCAGTACGTC. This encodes CAWSTGYEQYV.

The CDR3 region has the DNA TGTGCCAGCAGCCCCCGGACTAGCGTAAGAACCGGGGAGCTGTTTTTT. Amino acid sequence: CASSPRTSVRTGELFF. This rearrangement joins TRBV11-3 to TRBJ2-2, with 9 bases matching TRBD2. After removal of 5 bases from V and 5 bases from J, the junction contained 9 bases not matched to a gene. CDR3 size: 16 residues. Germline-derived CDR1 and CDR2 are SGHNT and YENEEA.

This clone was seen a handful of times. This CDR3 reads CASSLDTGATGELFF. DNA for the CDR3: TGCGCCAGCAGCTTGGATACAGGGGCCACCGGGGAGCTGTTTTTT. The chain links TRBV5-1 to TRBJ2-2, with 7 positions matching TRBD1. This CDR3 has 15 amino acids. CDR1 is SGHRS, CDR2 YFSETQ, per germline. V shed 0 bases and J 4 bases; nucleotides not matched to a gene: 3.

The CDR3 nucleotides are TGCGCCAGCAGCCAAGTAACAGATAACAATGAGCAGTTCTTC. Translated, it gives CASSQVTDNNEQFF. The chain joins TRBV4-3 to TRBJ2-1; D ambiguous. Germline V CDR1 and CDR2: LGHNA, YSLEER. The length of the CDR3 is 14 residues. Trimming took off 1 base at V and 5 bases at J, with 9 bases between the two ends.

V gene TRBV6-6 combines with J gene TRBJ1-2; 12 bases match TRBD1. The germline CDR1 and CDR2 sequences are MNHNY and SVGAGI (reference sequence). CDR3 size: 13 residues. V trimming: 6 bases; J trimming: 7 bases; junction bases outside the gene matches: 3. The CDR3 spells CASSLGQGAGYTF. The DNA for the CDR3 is TGTGCCAGCAGCTTGGGACAGGGGGCTGGCTACACCTTC.

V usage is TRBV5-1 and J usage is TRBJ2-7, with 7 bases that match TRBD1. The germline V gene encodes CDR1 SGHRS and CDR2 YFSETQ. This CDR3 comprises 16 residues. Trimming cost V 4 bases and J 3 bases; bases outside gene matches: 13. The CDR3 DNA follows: TGCGCCAGCAGCCTATCCACCGGGACAGACTTCTACGAGCAGTACGTC. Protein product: CASSLSTGTDFYEQYV.

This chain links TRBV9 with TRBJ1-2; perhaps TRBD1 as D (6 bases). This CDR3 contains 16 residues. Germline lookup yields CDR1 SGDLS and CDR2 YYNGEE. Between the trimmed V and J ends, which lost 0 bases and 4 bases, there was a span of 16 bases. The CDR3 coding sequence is TGTGCCAGCAGCGTAGCCCCCGGGGGGGGCAGCTATGGCTACACCTTC. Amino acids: CASSVAPGGGSYGYTF.

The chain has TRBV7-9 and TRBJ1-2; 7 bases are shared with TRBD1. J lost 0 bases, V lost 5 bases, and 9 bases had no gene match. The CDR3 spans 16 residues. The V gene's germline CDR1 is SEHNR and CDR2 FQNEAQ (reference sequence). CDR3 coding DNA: TGTGCCAGCAGCCGACCAAGGGGGCTCTCTAACTATGGCTACACCTTC. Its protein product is CASSRPRGLSNYGYTF.

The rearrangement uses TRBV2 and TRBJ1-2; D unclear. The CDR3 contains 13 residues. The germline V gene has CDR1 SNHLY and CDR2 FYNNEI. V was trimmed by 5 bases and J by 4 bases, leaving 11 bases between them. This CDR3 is CASSSGFGYGYTF. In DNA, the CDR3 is TGTGCCAGCAGTTCCGGTTTTGGCTATGGCTACACCTTC.

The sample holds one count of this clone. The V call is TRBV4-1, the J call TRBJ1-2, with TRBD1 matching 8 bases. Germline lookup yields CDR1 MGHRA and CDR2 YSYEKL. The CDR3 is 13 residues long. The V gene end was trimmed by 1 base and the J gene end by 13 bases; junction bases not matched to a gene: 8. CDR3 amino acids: CASSQVETGAPTF. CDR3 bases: TGCGCCAGCAGCCAAGTTGAGACAGGGGCTCCCACCTTC.

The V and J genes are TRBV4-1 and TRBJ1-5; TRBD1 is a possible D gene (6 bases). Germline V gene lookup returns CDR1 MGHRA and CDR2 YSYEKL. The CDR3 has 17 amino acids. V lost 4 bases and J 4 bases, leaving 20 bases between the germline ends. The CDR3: CASSLGGGQQHNQPQHF. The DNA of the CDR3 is TGCGCCAGCAGCCTGGGGGGGGGCCAGCAGCATAATCAGCCCCAGCATTTT.

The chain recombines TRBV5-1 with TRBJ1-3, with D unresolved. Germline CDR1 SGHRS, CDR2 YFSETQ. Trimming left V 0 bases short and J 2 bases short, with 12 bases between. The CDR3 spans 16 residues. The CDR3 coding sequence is TGCGCCAGCAGCTTGGAATCCATAACAGCTGGAAACACCATATATTTT. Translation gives CASSLESITAGNTIYF.

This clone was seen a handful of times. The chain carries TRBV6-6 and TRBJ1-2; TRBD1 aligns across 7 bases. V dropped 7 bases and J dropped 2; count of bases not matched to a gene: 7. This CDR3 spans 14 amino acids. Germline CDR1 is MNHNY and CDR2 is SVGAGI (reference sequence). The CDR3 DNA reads TGTGCCAGCACCCTGACAGGGTCGAACTATGGCTACACCTTC. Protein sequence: CASTLTGSNYGYTF.

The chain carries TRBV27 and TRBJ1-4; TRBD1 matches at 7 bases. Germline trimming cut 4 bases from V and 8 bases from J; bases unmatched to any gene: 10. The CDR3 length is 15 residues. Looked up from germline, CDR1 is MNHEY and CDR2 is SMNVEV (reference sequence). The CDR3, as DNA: TGTGCCAGCAGTTCCCCGACAGGGTTGAGAGAAAAACTGTTTTTT. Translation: CASSSPTGLREKLFF.

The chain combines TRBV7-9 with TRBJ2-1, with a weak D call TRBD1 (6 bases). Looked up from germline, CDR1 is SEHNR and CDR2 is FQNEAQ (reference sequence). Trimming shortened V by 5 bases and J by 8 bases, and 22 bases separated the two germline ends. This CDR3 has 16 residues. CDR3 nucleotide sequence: TGTGCCAGCAGCACTACCGCCGGGAACAGGGACCATGAGCAGTTCTTC. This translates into CASSTTAGNRDHEQFF.

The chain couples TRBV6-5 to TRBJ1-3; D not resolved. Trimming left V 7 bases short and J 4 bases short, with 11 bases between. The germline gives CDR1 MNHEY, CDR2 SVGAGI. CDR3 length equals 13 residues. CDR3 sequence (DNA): TGTGCCAGCATCACAAAGAACGGAAACACCATATATTTT. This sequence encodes CASITKNGNTIYF.

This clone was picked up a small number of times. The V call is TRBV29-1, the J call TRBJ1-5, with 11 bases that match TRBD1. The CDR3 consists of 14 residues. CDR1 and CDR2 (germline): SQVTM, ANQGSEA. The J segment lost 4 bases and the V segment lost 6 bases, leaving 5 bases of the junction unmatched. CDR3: CSVRDRGLNQPQHF. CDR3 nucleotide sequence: TGCAGCGTCCGGGACAGGGGGTTGAATCAGCCCCAGCATTTT.

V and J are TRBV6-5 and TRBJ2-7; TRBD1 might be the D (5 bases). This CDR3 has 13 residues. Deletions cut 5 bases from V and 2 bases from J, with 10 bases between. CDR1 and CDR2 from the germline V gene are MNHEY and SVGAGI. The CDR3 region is CASSRTGTYEQYV. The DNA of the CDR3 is TGTGCCAGCAGTCGCACAGGTACCTACGAGCAGTACGTC.

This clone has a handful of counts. CDR3 in DNA: TGTGCCAGCAGCGTAGGGAGCGGGAACACTGAAGCTTTCTTT. As protein: CASSVGSGNTEAFF. The J gene is TRBJ1-1, the V gene TRBV9; D is uncertain. Germline V lookup: CDR1 SGDLS, CDR2 YYNGEE. The CDR3 is made up of 14 amino acids. V dropped 0 bases and J dropped 1 base, with 7 bases sitting between them.